This T cell receptor (beta chain) derives from a study of metastatic and nonmetastatic thyroid tumors. On the study more broadly: Repertoires from malignant and benign thyroid patients were compared across blood and tumor or nodule tissue. Findings and limits, study-wide: Significantly higher TCR beta diversity was reportedly seen in malignant thyroid tumors than benign nodules, in blood and tumor.

Under the authors' procedure: A papillary thyroid cancer distant-metastasis classifier was built from CDR3 differences across clinicopathological groups. TCRdb re-analyzed the PCR reads through MiXCR. The V and J calls shown here were made by TCRdb, not taken from the authors' results. The table lists some 30,000 clones, around a third of them singletons, with about 16% in the top ten. None of the patients had undergone any treatment ahead of thyroid surgery. In its sample, this clone was seen many times. Its cognate antigen is unknown. In the same sample, other DNA sequences code for this CDR3. V was shortened by 1 base and J by 3 bases, with 7 bases between the two germline ends. CDR3 length equals 14 residues. CDR1 LNHNV and CDR2 YYDKDF come from the germline V gene (reference sequence).

The sequence was obtained from a female donor with papillary thyroid cancer or a benign thyroid nodule (not recorded which). Some clones in this sample may be carry-over from other donors' samples. Sequencing was done on a sample of tumor tissue. The V gene is TRBV15, the J gene TRBJ2-1; D gene uncertain. This CDR3 reads CATSRARYYNEQFF. CDR3 DNA sequence: TGTGCCACCAGCAGAGCTAGGTACTACAATGAGCAGTTCTTC.